The entry that follows covers one TCR beta chain sequence. The antigen remains undetermined. The authors made the TRB cDNA libraries by 5' RACE using UMI labels. TCRdb re-analyzed the 5' RACE reads; it lists each CDR3 protein once, without DNA. Across 150,000 to 180,000 distinct CDR3 sequences, the top ten clones capture approximately 0.51% of the sample. These data belong to a study of CXCR3-negative and CXCR3-positive naive CD8 T cells. Whole-study findings and limits: A higher hydrophobicity marked the TRB CDR3s of CXCR3-positive naive cells versus CXCR3-negative naive cells.

Germline CDR1 DFQATT, CDR2 SNEGSKA (reference sequence). This CDR3 is 14 amino acids long. The source of this sequence is a human donor in good health. Some clones in this sample may be carry-over from other donors' samples. The rearrangement joins TRBV20-1 to TRBJ1-5; the TCRdb D gene call, TRBD1, has no DNA to confirm it. Sequenced sample: naive CXCR3+ CD8+ T cells from blood. Noted subset: CD45RO-CCR7+CD27+CD95- naive CD8+ T cells expressing CXCR3 (TNR3+). CDR3 protein: CSVRQGLSNQPQHF.